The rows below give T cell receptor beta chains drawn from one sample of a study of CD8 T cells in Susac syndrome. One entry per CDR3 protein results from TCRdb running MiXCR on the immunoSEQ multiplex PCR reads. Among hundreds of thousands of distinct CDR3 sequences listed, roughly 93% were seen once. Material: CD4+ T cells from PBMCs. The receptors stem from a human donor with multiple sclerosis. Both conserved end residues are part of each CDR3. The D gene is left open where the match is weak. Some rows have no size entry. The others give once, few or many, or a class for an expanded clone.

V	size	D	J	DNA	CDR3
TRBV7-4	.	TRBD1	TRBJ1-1	TGTGCCAGCAGCTGCGGGACAGGGCTGGGGGAGGCTTTCTTT	CASSCGTGLGEAFF
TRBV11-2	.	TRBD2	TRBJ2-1	TGTGCCAGCAGCATTAGAGCACTAGCGGGGGCCTACAATGAGCAGTTCTTC	CASSIRALAGAYNEQFF
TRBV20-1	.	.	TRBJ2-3	TGCAGTGCTAGGGGGGGCGGTACAGATACGCAGTATTTT	CSARGGGTDTQYF
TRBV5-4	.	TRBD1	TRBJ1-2	TGTGCCAGCAGAACCGACAGGGGCTATAACTATGGCTACACCTTC	CASRTDRGYNYGYTF
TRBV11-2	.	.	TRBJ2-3	TGTGCCAGCAGCTCCTTCCGACTAGGATGGGCAGATACGCAGTATTTT	CASSSFRLGWADTQYF
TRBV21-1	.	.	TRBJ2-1	TGTGCCAGCAGCTTCCGGGACAGGGGTCCCCCCAATGAGCAGTTCTTC	CASSFRDRGPPNEQFF
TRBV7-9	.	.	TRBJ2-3	TGTGCCAGCAGCTTAGAGCGGCGCACAGATACGCAGTATTTT	CASSLERRTDTQYF
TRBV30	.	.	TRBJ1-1	TGTGCCTGGAGACCAGGCAGTCCGAACACTGAAGCTTTCTTT	CAWRPGSPNTEAFF
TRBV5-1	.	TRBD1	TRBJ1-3	TGCGCCAGCAGCGGATCGACAGGGACTGGAAACACCATATATTTT	CASSGSTGTGNTIYF
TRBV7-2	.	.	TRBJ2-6	TGTGCCAGCAGCTTAGACCGAGCCTCTGGGGCCAACGTCCTGACTTTC	CASSLDRASGANVLTF
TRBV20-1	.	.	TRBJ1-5	TGCAGTGCTAGACAAAGCACCGGACAGTTGGGTCAGCCCCAGCATTTT	CSARQSTGQLGQPQHF
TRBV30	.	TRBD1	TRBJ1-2	TGTGCCTGGAGTGTTACAGGGGGCGGCTATGGCTACACCTTC	CAWSVTGGGYGYTF
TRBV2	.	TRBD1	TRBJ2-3	TGTGCCAGCGTGGACGCGGACAGGGCCACAGATACGCAGTATTTT	CASVDADRATDTQYF
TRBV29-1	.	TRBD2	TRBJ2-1	TGCAGCGTTGATAGGACTAGCGCCTACAATGAGCAGTTCTTC	CSVDRTSAYNEQFF
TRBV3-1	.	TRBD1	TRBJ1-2	TGTGCCAGCAGCGCCCTCGGGACAGGGGGCTACACCTTC	CASSALGTGGYTF
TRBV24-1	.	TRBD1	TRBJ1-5	TGTGCCACCGGGGACAGGGTAGGGCAGCCCCAGCATTTT	CATGDRVGQPQHF
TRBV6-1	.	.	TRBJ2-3	TGTGCCAGCAGGAAATTAACGGGGTTGGCAGATACGCAGTATTTT	CASRKLTGLADTQYF
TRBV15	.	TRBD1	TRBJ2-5	TGTGCCACCAGCAGGCCCGGGTGGGGACAGAAAGAGACCCAGTACTTC	CATSRPGWGQKETQYF
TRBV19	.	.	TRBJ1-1	TGTGCCAGTAGTATTATCTCCGGCGGCAACACTGAAGCTTTCTTT	CASSIISGGNTEAFF
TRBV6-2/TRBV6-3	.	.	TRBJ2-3	TGTGCCAGCATGCAGGGCCGAGACACAGATACGCAGTATTTT	CASMQGRDTDTQYF
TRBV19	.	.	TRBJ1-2	TGTGCCAGTAGTACCACAAGAGGGGTCGGCTACACCTTC	CASSTTRGVGYTF
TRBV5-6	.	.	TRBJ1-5	TGTGCCAGCAGCTTGCAGGCAGCACGTTCTCATCAGCCCCAGCATTTT	CASSLQAARSHQPQHF
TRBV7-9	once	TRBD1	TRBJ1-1	TGTGCCAGCAGTTACGACAGGGGGCGGACTGAAGCTTTCTTT	CASSYDRGRTEAFF
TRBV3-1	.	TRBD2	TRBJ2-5	TGTGCCAGCAGGCGACTAGCGGGTGGACAACAAGAGACCCAGTACTTC	CASRRLAGGQQETQYF
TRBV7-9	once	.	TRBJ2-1	TGTGCCAGCAGCCCGGACTACCTGTACAATGAGCAGTTCTTC	CASSPDYLYNEQFF
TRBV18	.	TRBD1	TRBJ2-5	TGTGCCAGCTCACCTATTGCCAGGGGGCCAGAGACCCAGTACTTC	CASSPIARGPETQYF
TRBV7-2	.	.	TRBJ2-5	TGTGCCAGCAGCTTAGGGGGGTTAACGGAGACCCAGTACTTC	CASSLGGLTETQYF
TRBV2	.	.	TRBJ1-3	TGTGCCAGCAGTGTGGACAGAAGCTCTGGAAACACCATATATTTT	CASSVDRSSGNTIYF
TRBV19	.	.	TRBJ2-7	TGTGCCAGTAGTATTATGGACATTTTCCACGAGCAGTACTTC	CASSIMDIFHEQYF
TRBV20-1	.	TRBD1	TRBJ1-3	TGCAGTGCTAGAGATCCTGGACAGGGTGGAAACACCATATATTTT	CSARDPGQGGNTIYF
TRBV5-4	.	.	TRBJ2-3	TGTGCCAGCAGCTCGCCTTTGGACCCAGATACGCAGTATTTT	CASSSPLDPDTQYF
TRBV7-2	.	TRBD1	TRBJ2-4	TGTGCCAGCAGCACGGGACAGGGAAACATTCAGTACTTC	CASSTGQGNIQYF
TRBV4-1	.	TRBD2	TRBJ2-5	TGCGCCAGCAGCCAAGGGGGGGGGATAGCGGGAGAGGAGACCCAGTACTTC	CASSQGGGIAGEETQYF
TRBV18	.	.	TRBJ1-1	TGTGCCAGCTCACCAATGCCACAGGCGAACACTGAAGCTTTCTTT	CASSPMPQANTEAFF
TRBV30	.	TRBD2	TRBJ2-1	TGTGCCTGGGGAGCGGGGGGGGGACTAGAGCAGTTCTTC	CAWGAGGGLEQFF
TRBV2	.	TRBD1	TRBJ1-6	TGTGCCAGCAGTGTTGGGACAGGGGGAAATTCCCCCCTCCACTTT	CASSVGTGGNSPLHF
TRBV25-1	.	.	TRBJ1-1	TGTGCCAGCAGTGGTGGGTCGGCTTTGTACACTGAAGCTTTCTTT	CASSGGSALYTEAFF
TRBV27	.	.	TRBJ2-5	TGTGCCAGCAGTTACAACACTCAAGAGACCCAGTACTTC	CASSYNTQETQYF
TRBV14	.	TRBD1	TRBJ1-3	TGTGCCAGCAGCCGAATCCGGGACAGGCGCAACTCTGGAAACACCATATATTTT	CASSRIRDRRNSGNTIYF
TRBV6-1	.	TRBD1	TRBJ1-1	TGTGCCAGCAGTGAAGCGGGACAGTTCACTGAAGCTTTCTTT	CASSEAGQFTEAFF
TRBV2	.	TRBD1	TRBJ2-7	TGTGCCAGCAGTGCGGGACAGGTCGACAAGCACGAGCAGTACTTC	CASSAGQVDKHEQYF